This TCR beta chain was identified in a study of cytomegalovirus exposure and HLA in healthy donors. The J segment lost 8 bases and the V segment lost 1 base, leaving 7 bases of the junction unmatched. Germline CDR1 and CDR2: SQVTM and ANQGSEA. The CDR3 length is 13 residues. Vbeta (60) and Jbeta (13) primers were used in the PCR. Profiled with immunoSEQ multiplex PCR; TCRdb holds only in-frame clones, not every one. The sample lists under 200,000 clones; around 84% were seen once. Broader study findings: A cluster of highly shared sequence variants was likely a sequencing artifact. As confirmed in vitro, three CMV-associated chains were specific for CMV antigens. An ancestry cluster, one associated with Asian ancestry, reportedly showed fewer N-insertions than the approximately 700-donor mean in a later analysis. A later analysis, which compared TCR beta chains of equal frequency, found the HLA-associated ones more clonally expanded.

Details on this clone: The antigen remains unidentified.

Sequenced material: PBMCs. The genes are TRBV29-1 and TRBJ1-2, with 7 nucleotides matching TRBD1. The receptor was isolated from a woman aged 18-30 years in good health and CMV-seronegative. Here the CDR3 DNA reads TGCAGCGTTGAAGCCAGGACAGGTTCGGGCTACACCTTC. It encodes CSVEARTGSGYTF.